In its sample, the clone carrying this T cell receptor (beta chain) was seen a few times. Antigen unknown. Produced via immunoSEQ multiplex PCR; TCRdb's table is partial and in-frame only. The sample contains tens of thousands of clones, under 95% of which appear only once. This entry belongs to a study of brain T cells in children with intractable seizures. Study-level findings and limits: Clones missing pre-surgery may reflect undersampling of that blood sample. Only CDR3 sequence similarity suggested viral specificity, without known HCMV serostatus.

The V end lost 5 bases, the J end lost 0 bases, and 11 bases lay between the germline ends. This CDR3 has 14 residues. In germline, CDR1 is SGHTA, CDR2 FQGNSA. This receptor was identified in a boy under two years old with tuberous sclerosis and intractable seizures. The J gene is TRBJ2-7, the V gene TRBV7-2, with a possible D match to TRBD2 (5 bases). Sequenced here: peripheral blood, sampled at surgery. CDR3 sequence: CASSTVTSSYEQYF. The CDR3 nucleotides are TGTGCCAGCAGCACGGTAACTAGCTCCTACGAGCAGTACTTC.